This T cell receptor beta chain was found in a study of human T cells and chemical hapten exposure. TCRdb analysed the RACE reads with MiXCR anew, one entry per CDR3 protein. This table holds some 180,000 distinct CDR3 sequences, approximately 20% found once. Documented time point: patch test 1, 2 weeks after DPC sensitization. Indicated treatment: therapeutic diphenylcyclopropenone sensitization with weekly scalp DPC. The CDR3 contains 15 residues. Unmatched junction bases numbered 4, after V lost 4 bases and J lost 6 bases. Per germline, CDR1 SGHRS and CDR2 YFSETQ. The chain joins TRBV5-1 to TRBJ2-1, with 13 bases identical to TRBD2. The source of this sequence is a woman in her 50s with alopecia areata. Some clones in this sample may be carry-over from other donors' samples. The material sequenced was whole blood, taken in connection with sensitization to the hapten diphenylcyclopropenone (DPC). Here the CDR3 reads CASSGTSGRANEQFF. Here the CDR3 DNA reads TGCGCCAGCAGCGGAACTAGCGGGAGGGCCAATGAGCAGTTCTTC.